The sequence of this T cell receptor beta chain was determined in a study of naive CD8 T cells in extremely preterm neonates. Study-wide points: Productive template counts varied among preterm samples, a noted limitation. Compared with older groups, preterm CDR3s were shorter, with fewer N additions and less trimming. Compared with all age groups, preterm neonates showed less repertoire richness.

Deletions cut 2 bases from V and 4 bases from J, with 9 bases between. Germline assignment: CDR1 GTSNPN and CDR2 SVGIG (reference sequence). This CDR3 is 12 amino acids long. A word on this clone: Its antigen is undetermined.

Produced via immunoSEQ multiplex PCR; TCRdb's table is partial and in-frame only. The data hold tens of thousands of clones, with approximately 88% observed a single time. Extremely preterm births at roughly 22-28 weeks of gestation supplied the samples. Sample: naive CD8+ T cells from cord blood. The TCR comes from a boy who was born preterm. This chain connects TRBV30 to TRBJ2-7, with D hard to call. Here the CDR3 DNA reads TGTGCCTGGAGTCCTGGAGTGTACGAGCAGTACTTC. It is translated as CAWSPGVYEQYF.